The 5 T cell receptor beta chains below were found in one sample sequenced in a study of shared clonotypes between healthy human individuals. TCRdb's table, derived via immunoSEQ multiplex PCR, lists solely in-frame clones and lacks some. The repertoire consists of about 2.1 million clones, with about 94% occurring once and the leading ten covering about 1.7%. Naivety among CD8 cells was defined by CD45RO negativity and positive CCR7 selection, thereby excluding terminally differentiated effector memory CD45RA+ cells. Sequenced: naive CD8+ T cells from PBMCs. The receptors originated from a man younger than 35 in good health. Some clones in this sample may be carry-over from other donors' samples.

The chain has TRBV7-9 and TRBJ2-2; D could derive from TRBD1 or TRBD2 (5 bases each). This CDR3 has 18 amino acids. The V and J ends lost 4 bases and 6 bases respectively, with 24 bases between them. Germline CDR1 and CDR2: SEHNR and FQNEAQ (reference sequence). CDR3 nucleotide sequence: TGTGCCAGCAGCTCCCGGGACCTCGGAGTTGTCGAGTCCGGGGAGCTGTTTTTT. The encoded protein is CASSSRDLGVVESGELFF.

This clone has a single count. The rearrangement uses TRBV6-4 and TRBJ2-1; TRBD1 or TRBD2 may be the D gene (5 bases each). Trimming pared 6 bases from V and 0 bases from J, leaving 15 bases between. The CDR3 has 16 amino acids. Germline lookup yields CDR1 MRHNA and CDR2 SNTAGT. The CDR3 sequence: CASSPRGGSSYNEQFF. The CDR3 bases are TGTGCCAGCAGCCCAAGGGGTGGGAGCTCCTACAATGAGCAGTTCTTC.

The chain uses TRBV27 and TRBJ1-5; no definite D call. The ends were cut back, 8 bases at V and 0 bases at J, with 14 bases in the middle. The germline CDR1 and CDR2 sequences are MNHEY and SMNVEV (reference sequence). The CDR3 runs 15 residues. The CDR3 sequence: CASGRGPNSNQPQHF. The CDR3, as DNA: TGTGCCAGCGGCCGAGGTCCGAATAGCAATCAGCCCCAGCATTTT.

V usage is TRBV4-1 and J usage is TRBJ2-1; a possible D gene is TRBD2 (5 bases). Germline lookup yields CDR1 MGHRA and CDR2 YSYEKL. V lost 5 bases and J 7 bases, leaving 12 bases between the germline ends. This CDR3 region has 13 residues. CDR3 DNA sequence: TGCGCCAGCAGCTTCGGGGTTTGGAATGAGCAGTTCTTC. This sequence encodes CASSFGVWNEQFF.

This chain joins TRBV7-3 and TRBJ2-7; 7 bases align to TRBD2. V lost 5 bases, J lost 5 bases, and 9 bases stayed unmatched. The CDR3 runs 14 residues. Germline V gene sequence: CDR1 SGHTA, CDR2 FQGTGA. CDR3: CASSPGGLPHEQYF. CDR3 bases: TGTGCCAGCAGCCCCGGGGGGTTACCCCACGAGCAGTACTTC.